These 32 T cell receptor beta chains were sequenced from one sample in a study of T cell changes during pregnancy in multiple sclerosis. Profiling relied on immunoSEQ multiplex PCR, and the TCRdb table lists in-frame clones only, not all of them. This table has 20,000 to 30,000 clones, around 90% appearing once. The material was CD8+ T cells from peripheral blood mononuclear cells, obtained in the third trimester of pregnancy. The receptors originated from a female donor in good health, enrolled as a control in a pregnancy study.

This sequence joins TRBV7-9 and TRBJ2-7; D may be TRBD1 (5 bases). Germline assignment: CDR1 SEHNR and CDR2 FQNEAQ (reference sequence). This CDR3 region has 13 residues. With 3 bases removed from V and 3 bases from J, the gap between germline ends came to 9 bases. CDR3 nucleotides: TGTGCCAGCAGCTTTTCGGACAACTACGAGCAGTACTTC. Protein sequence: CASSFSDNYEQYF. Together with reference TRBV7-9 and TRBJ2-7, the CDR3 gives the full variable domain: DTGVSQNPRHKITKRGQNVTFRCDPISEHNRLYWYRQTLGQGPEFLTYFQNEAQLEKSRLLSDRFSAERPKGSFSTLEIQRTEQGDSAMYLCASSFSDNYEQYFGPGTRLTVT.

The rearrangement links TRBV7-8 to TRBJ1-5, with a weak D call TRBD1 (6 bases). The germline V gene encodes CDR1 SGHVS and CDR2 FQNEAQ. This CDR3 region has 16 residues. V shed 5 bases and J shed 1 base, with 15 bases lying between them. CDR3 sequence (DNA): TGTGCCAGCAGCCCATTTGAGGGGGACAGCAATCAGCCCCAGCATTTT. Protein: CASSPFEGDSNQPQHF.

This chain uses TRBV27 with TRBJ1-2; TRBD1 might be the D (5 bases). V was clipped by 3 bases and J by 7 bases, with 12 bases between them. Germline V gives CDR1 MNHEY, CDR2 SMNVEV (reference sequence). The CDR3 loop spans 13 amino acids. This chain's CDR3 is CASSFASGVGYTF. The DNA for the CDR3 is TGTGCCAGCAGTTTTGCGTCGGGGGTTGGCTACACCTTC.

This chain links TRBV30 with TRBJ2-2; possibly TRBD1 for D (5 bases). CDR1 and CDR2 from the germline V gene are GTSNPN and SVGIG (reference sequence). The V and J ends lost 2 bases and 7 bases respectively, with 8 bases between them. The CDR3 consists of 12 residues. The CDR3 loop reads CAWSRRGGELFF. The CDR3 region has the DNA TGTGCCTGGAGTAGAAGGGGCGGGGAGCTGTTTTTT.

The rearrangement links TRBV12-5 to TRBJ2-7; tentative D call: TRBD1 (7 bases). V was cut by 2 bases and J by 2 bases, with 13 bases left in between. The germline gives CDR1 LGHNT, CDR2 FRNRAP. This CDR3 has 15 residues. The CDR3 coding sequence is TGTGCTAGTGGTTTGCCTTCCAGGGGGGCCTACGAGCAGTACTTC. Its translation: CASGLPSRGAYEQYF. Together with reference TRBV12-5 and TRBJ2-7, the CDR3 gives the full variable domain: DARVTQTPRHKVTEMGQEVTMRCQPILGHNTVFWYRQTMMQGLELLAYFRNRAPLDDSGMPKDRFSAEMPDATLATLKIQPSEPRDSAVYFCASGLPSRGAYEQYFGPGTRLTVT.

The V gene is TRBV9, the J gene TRBJ1-2; possibly TRBD1 for D (5 bases). The CDR3 contains 11 residues. Germline V gene sequence: CDR1 SGDLS, CDR2 YYNGEE. V dropped 0 bases and J dropped 8 bases, with 5 bases sitting between them. CDR3 region: CASSVEGGYTF. In DNA form, the CDR3 reads TGTGCCAGCAGCGTAGAGGGGGGCTACACCTTC.

With regard to this clone: Germline is not matched at one junction end, which may reflect a read error. The chain carries TRBV11-2 and TRBJ1-1, with D hard to call. The CDR3 has 11 residues. Looked up from germline, CDR1 is SGHAT and CDR2 is FQNNGV. The CDR3 DNA is TGTGCCAGTAGCTACAGCACTGAAGCTTTCTTT. Amino acid sequence: CASSYSTEAFF.

This chain joins TRBV7-9 and TRBJ1-1; the D gene is possibly TRBD1 (6 bases). The CDR3 consists of 16 residues. Germline assignment: CDR1 SEHNR and CDR2 FQNEAQ (reference sequence). V lost 0 bases to trimming and J lost 6 bases, with 17 bases between them. In DNA, the CDR3 is TGTGCCAGCAGCTTAGCTCAGGGGTCTTTGGGGTCTGAAGCTTTCTTT. The encoded protein is CASSLAQGSLGSEAFF.

The chain uses TRBV6-1 and TRBJ1-4, with 8 nucleotides matching TRBD1. Unmatched junction bases numbered 4, after V lost 2 bases and J lost 8 bases. Per germline, CDR1 MNHNS and CDR2 SASEGT. CDR3 length: 14 amino acids. CDR3: CASSEQGAREKLFF. The CDR3 DNA is TGTGCCAGCAGTGAACAGGGGGCGCGGGAAAAACTGTTTTTT.

The rearrangement joins TRBV9 to TRBJ1-1; no clear D. CDR1 is SGDLS and CDR2 is YYNGEE in the germline V gene. The germline V and J ends were trimmed by 3 bases and 4 bases, with 10 bases remaining between them. CDR3 length equals 13 residues. In nucleotides, the CDR3 is TGTGCCAGCAGCGACTTTCGTGGCACTGAAGCTTTCTTT. Encoded protein: CASSDFRGTEAFF.

The chain recombines TRBV19 with TRBJ2-1; D not resolved. Germline CDR1 reads LNHDA; CDR2 reads SQIVND (reference sequence). The V end lost 5 bases, the J end lost 0 bases, and 17 bases lay between the germline ends. This CDR3 has 17 amino acids. CDR3 protein: CASSPLDSSSSYNEQFF. Written as DNA, the CDR3 is TGTGCCAGTAGTCCCCTCGACTCATCGAGCTCCTACAATGAGCAGTTCTTC.

The chain links TRBV6-1 to TRBJ1-1; D unresolved. CDR1 MNHNS and CDR2 SASEGT come from the germline V gene. The CDR3 runs 13 residues. Trimming left V 2 bases short and J 5 bases short, with 9 bases between. In nucleotides, the CDR3 is TGTGCCAGCAGTGAAAGAGCTGAGACTGAAGCTTTCTTT. Translation: CASSERAETEAFF.

V and J are TRBV7-9 and TRBJ1-2; D is ambiguous. This CDR3 is built from 14 residues. V gave up 3 bases and J gave up 4 bases, with 12 bases separating them. In germline, CDR1 is SEHNR, CDR2 FQNEAQ (reference sequence). CDR3 nucleotides: TGTGCCAGCAGCTTGGGTGAGGCCTTCTATGGCTACACCTTC. As protein: CASSLGEAFYGYTF. Full variable domain (rest looked up from reference TRBV7-9 and TRBJ1-2): DTGVSQNPRHKITKRGQNVTFRCDPISEHNRLYWYRQTLGQGPEFLTYFQNEAQLEKSRLLSDRFSAERPKGSFSTLEIQRTEQGDSAMYLCASSLGEAFYGYTFGSGTRLTVV.

The chain carries TRBV19 and TRBJ2-2; TRBD2 matches 7 bases. The V gene's germline CDR1 is LNHDA and CDR2 SQIVND (reference sequence). The CDR3 length is 13 residues. The V gene end was trimmed by 7 bases and the J gene end by 7 bases; junction bases not matched to a gene: 6. This chain's CDR3 is CASNSGDIGELFF. The CDR3 DNA is TGTGCCAGTAACAGCGGGGATATCGGGGAGCTGTTTTTT.

This clone has just one count. The chain has TRBV4-2 and TRBJ1-2, with 8 positions matching TRBD1. This CDR3 contains 16 residues. The ends lost 4 bases at V and 4 bases at J; junction bases unmatched: 11. Per the germline V gene, CDR1 is LGHNA and CDR2 is YNFKEQ. CDR3 DNA: TGTGCCAGCAGCCTAAGTAGGACAGGGCGTAGCTATGGCTACACCTTC. This translates into CASSLSRTGRSYGYTF.

Points on this clone: Distinct nucleotide sequences in the sample also encode this CDR3. V is TRBV4-1 and J is TRBJ2-7, with 8 bases matching TRBD1. The CDR3 totals 16 residues. The germline V gene has CDR1 MGHRA and CDR2 YSYEKL. V was pared by 1 base and J by 2 bases, with 7 bases of the junction left unmatched. CDR3 nucleotides: TGCGCCAGCAGCCAAGGCCCGGACAGGGTTACCTACGAGCAGTACTTC. Residues: CASSQGPDRVTYEQYF.

V gene TRBV7-9 combines with J gene TRBJ1-2; a possible D gene is TRBD1 (6 bases). Germline V gene data show CDR1 as SEHNR and CDR2 as FQNEAQ (reference sequence). Trimming removed 7 bases from V and 4 bases from J, with 13 bases in between. The CDR3 covers 13 residues. CDR3 residues: CASNLGTSYGYTF. CDR3 in DNA: TGTGCCAGCAACCTCGGGACATCCTATGGCTACACCTTC.

The chain uses TRBV7-9 and TRBJ2-1; D is possibly TRBD2 (6 bases). The CDR3 has 18 residues. Germline V gene sequence: CDR1 SEHNR, CDR2 FQNEAQ (reference sequence). V lost 5 bases and J lost 2, with 22 bases in between. This CDR3 is CASSTPRGVGPAYNEQFF. DNA of the CDR3: TGTGCCAGCAGCACCCCCCGCGGGGTGGGGCCCGCCTACAATGAGCAGTTCTTC.

CDR3 DNA: TGTGCCAGCAGTGAAGCAACCGGGACAGGCTCCTACGAGCAGTACTTC. Translation: CASSEATGTGSYEQYF. The rearrangement uses TRBV6-1 and TRBJ2-7; 8 positions match TRBD1. This CDR3 contains 16 residues. With 0 bases clipped from V and 0 bases from J, the junction kept 4 bases outside the gene matches. Germline-derived CDR1 and CDR2 are MNHNS and SASEGT.

This chain joins TRBV9 and TRBJ2-6; 11 positions agree with TRBD2. This CDR3 is built from 19 residues. CDR1 is SGDLS, CDR2 YYNGEE, per germline. J lost 3 bases, V lost 4 bases, and 12 bases had no gene match. The CDR3 loop is CASSPQLAGVAGGANVLTF. For the CDR3, the DNA is TGTGCCAGCAGCCCCCAACTAGCGGGAGTGGCTGGTGGGGCCAACGTCCTGACTTTC.

The J gene is TRBJ1-1, the V gene TRBV28; tentative D call: TRBD1 (6 bases). Germline loops: CDR1 MDHEN, CDR2 SYDVKM. V was shortened by 5 bases and J by 1 base, with 11 bases between the two germline ends. The length of the CDR3 is 14 residues. CDR3 sequence: CASSPEDRNTEAFF. DNA for the CDR3: TGTGCCAGCAGTCCAGAGGACAGGAACACTGAAGCTTTCTTT.

The chain employs TRBV29-1 and TRBJ2-7, with 8 bases aligning to TRBD2. The CDR3 loop spans 14 amino acids. The germline CDR1 and CDR2 sequences are SQVTM and ANQGSEA. The V and J ends lost 3 bases and 3 bases, in that order; junction bases with no gene match: 7. CDR3 nucleotide sequence: TGCAGCGTTGATGGGGTAGCGGGACACTACGAGCAGTACTTC. It yields the protein CSVDGVAGHYEQYF.

In this sample, this clone turned up once. The CDR3 reads CASSSLQGNTEAFF. CDR3 in DNA: TGTGCCAGCAGTTCCTTACAGGGGAACACTGAAGCTTTCTTT. The V and J genes are TRBV28 and TRBJ1-1, with D perhaps matching TRBD1 (6 bases). Looked up from germline, CDR1 is MDHEN and CDR2 is SYDVKM. Between the trimmed V and J ends, which lost 4 bases and 1 base, there was a span of 10 bases. The CDR3 has 14 residues. Variable domain in full (rest from reference TRBV28 and TRBJ1-1): DVKVTQSSRYLVKRTGEKVFLECVQDMDHENMFWYRQDPGLGLRLIYFSYDVKMKEKGDIPEGYSVSREKKERFSLILESASTNQTSMYLCASSSLQGNTEAFFGQGTRLTVV.

The gene calls are TRBV6-1 and TRBJ2-6, with 9 bases that match TRBD1. Germline lookup yields CDR1 MNHNS and CDR2 SASEGT. V lost 10 bases to trimming and J lost 4 bases; unmatched junction nucleotides: 5. The CDR3 totals 14 residues. The CDR3: CANGQGTGANVLTF. The CDR3 region has the DNA TGTGCCAACGGACAGGGGACCGGGGCCAACGTCCTGACTTTC.

The V and J genes are TRBV30 and TRBJ1-6, with 8 bases matching TRBD1. The CDR3 covers 16 residues. The germline CDR1 and CDR2 sequences are GTSNPN and SVGIG (reference sequence). Trimming removed 2 bases from V and 14 bases from J; junction bases left unmatched: 17. The CDR3 DNA reads as TGTGCCTGGAGTCCACAAAGAGACAGGGGACGTTTGGCCCTCCACTTT. Translated, it gives CAWSPQRDRGRLALHF. Full variable domain (missing parts from reference TRBV30 and TRBJ1-6): SQTIHQWPATLVQPVGSPLSLECTVEGTSNPNLYWYRQAAGRGLQLLFYSVGIGQISSEVPQNLSASRPQDRQFILSSKKLLLSDSGFYLCAWSPQRDRGRLALHFGNGTRLTVT.

This chain connects TRBV13 to TRBJ2-5, with 7 bases aligning to TRBD2. The junction had 5 bases not matched to a gene; V was cut back by 5 bases and J by 5 bases. CDR1 and CDR2 from the germline V gene are PRHDT and FYEKMQ (reference sequence). The CDR3 is 13 residues long. The CDR3 DNA reads as TGTGCCAGCAGCCCGCAGGGAGGGGAGACCCAGTACTTC. Its translation: CASSPQGGETQYF.

V usage is TRBV9 and J usage is TRBJ1-2; 9 positions match TRBD1. The CDR3 totals 15 residues. The trim removed 2 bases at V and 3 bases at J, leaving 5 bases unmatched. Germline lookup yields CDR1 SGDLS and CDR2 YYNGEE. The CDR3 sequence: CASSVGTGSYYGYTF. The CDR3 bases are TGTGCCAGCAGCGTCGGGACAGGGTCTTACTATGGCTACACCTTC.

This chain uses TRBV4-2 with TRBJ2-7, with 8 bases identical to TRBD2. V lost 0 bases to trimming and J lost 1 base; unmatched junction nucleotides: 5. CDR1 and CDR2 (germline): LGHNA, YNFKEQ. The CDR3 has 16 residues. The CDR3 DNA sequence: TGTGCCAGCAGCCAAGAAAGCGGGAGCGGGTCCTACGAGCAGTACTTC. As protein: CASSQESGSGSYEQYF.

V is TRBV19 and J is TRBJ2-7; the D gene is possibly TRBD1 (5 bases). This CDR3 has 15 amino acids. Germline V gene sequence: CDR1 LNHDA, CDR2 SQIVND (reference sequence). V lost 1 base and J lost 6, with 16 bases in between. The CDR3 sequence: CASSIVFRGQGEQYF. The CDR3 DNA sequence: TGTGCCAGTAGTATAGTATTTCGAGGCCAGGGCGAGCAGTACTTC.

J is TRBJ2-1 and V is TRBV27; the D gene is possibly TRBD2 (5 bases). The CDR3 totals 16 residues. V was clipped by 5 bases and J by 0 bases, with 14 bases between them. Germline values: CDR1 MNHEY, CDR2 SMNVEV (reference sequence). Here the CDR3 reads CASSTAGDSSYNEQFF. In nucleotides, the CDR3 is TGTGCCAGCAGTACAGCCGGGGATAGCTCCTACAATGAGCAGTTCTTC.

The chain combines TRBV6-1 with TRBJ2-1, with D perhaps TRBD1 (6 bases). Trimming left V 2 bases short and J 1 base short, with 12 bases between. Germline CDR1 and CDR2: MNHNS and SASEGT. CDR3 length: 16 amino acids. The CDR3 loop reads CASSEQDSSSYNEQFF. The CDR3 nucleotides are TGTGCCAGCAGTGAACAGGACAGCTCTTCCTACAATGAGCAGTTCTTC.

Judged by abundance, this clone is medium-sized. The gene calls are TRBV6-4 and TRBJ2-3; TRBD2 might be the D (7 bases). V was cut by 0 bases and J by 9 bases, with 19 bases left in between. The germline V gene has CDR1 MRHNA and CDR2 SNTAGT. The CDR3 is 16 residues long. The CDR3 sequence: CASSDSGGLEGGTQYF. The CDR3 coding sequence is TGTGCCAGCAGTGACTCGGGAGGGCTAGAAGGGGGGACGCAGTATTTT.